The 25 T cell receptor beta chains reported below all come from one sample, sequenced in a study of blood T cell repertoires in COVID-19. Here immunoSEQ multiplex PCR was the method, and the copy in TCRdb shows in-frame clones only, minus some. The repertoire holds around 140,000 clones, around nine tenths seen once, with 1.5% to 2% in the top ten. Material: peripheral blood. The receptors were gathered from a human donor in a cohort sampled during active COVID-19.

The V and J genes are TRBV6-1 and TRBJ2-3; D is ambiguous. Germline lookup yields CDR1 MNHNS and CDR2 SASEGT. The CDR3 is 15 amino acids. Between the trimmed V and J ends, which lost 1 base and 0 bases, there was a span of 8 bases. The CDR3 coding sequence is TGTGCCAGCAGTGAAGGGGCCGTCAGCACAGATACGCAGTATTTT. Translating gives CASSEGAVSTDTQYF.

The rearrangement links TRBV19 to TRBJ2-5, with 10 bases fitting TRBD2. CDR3 length equals 16 residues. Looked up from germline, CDR1 is LNHDA and CDR2 is SQIVND (reference sequence). V lost 4 bases, J lost 0 bases, and 5 bases stayed unmatched. The CDR3 nucleotides read TGTGCCAGTAGTAGAAGACTAGCGGGTTACCAAGAGACCCAGTACTTC. Amino acids: CASSRRLAGYQETQYF.

The count of this clone is one. The rearrangement links TRBV11-2 to TRBJ2-3, with 9 nucleotides matching TRBD2. V was clipped by 6 bases and J by 0 bases; unmatched bases: 4. CDR1 is SGHAT, CDR2 FQNNGV, per germline. This CDR3 has 15 amino acids. The CDR3 loop reads CASRHTSGSTDTQYF. CDR3 bases: TGTGCCAGCAGACACACTAGCGGGAGCACAGATACGCAGTATTTT.

V usage is TRBV29-1 and J usage is TRBJ1-2; possible D gene TRBD1, 5 bases. CDR3 length: 13 amino acids. Germline CDR1 is SQVTM and CDR2 is ANQGSEA. Trimming took 5 bases from V and 2 from J, leaving 12 bases between them. The CDR3 protein is CSVSQTVNYGYTF. The CDR3 nucleotides are TGCAGCGTTTCGCAGACAGTCAACTATGGCTACACCTTC.

This rearrangement joins TRBV28 to TRBJ1-2, with 8 nucleotides matching TRBD1. The CDR3 runs to 14 residues. Germline CDR1 MDHEN, CDR2 SYDVKM. V lost 3 bases to trimming and J lost 4 bases; unmatched junction nucleotides: 4. This CDR3 is CASSLGTGGYGYTF. The CDR3 nucleotides are TGTGCCAGCAGTTTGGGAACAGGGGGCTATGGCTACACCTTC.

V is TRBV5-1 and J is TRBJ1-1, with 7 bases that match TRBD1. J was trimmed by 0 bases and V by 4 bases; bases with no gene match: 3. The CDR3 is 14 residues long. Germline V CDR1 and CDR2: SGHRS, YFSETQ. CDR3 nucleotides: TGCGCCAGCAGCATGACAGGGCTGAACACTGAAGCTTTCTTT. It encodes CASSMTGLNTEAFF.

This chain uses TRBV18 with TRBJ2-7; 11 bases are shared with TRBD2. The CDR3 extends over 18 amino acids. CDR1 and CDR2 from the germline V gene are KGHSH and LQKENI. Losses at the gene ends were 5 bases for V and 4 bases for J; bases not matched to a gene: 16. The CDR3 here is CASSGRILAGGSWYEQYF. The CDR3, as DNA: TGTGCCAGCTCAGGACGGATTCTAGCGGGGGGAAGCTGGTACGAGCAGTACTTC.

This clone was counted once. This sequence joins TRBV7-3 and TRBJ2-3, with 15 bases fitting TRBD2. Germline V gene sequence: CDR1 SGHTA, CDR2 FQGTGA. Germline trimming cut 4 bases from V and 1 base from J; bases unmatched to any gene: 9. The CDR3 covers 19 residues. CDR3 loop: CASSYSGTSGGLGTDTQYF. In DNA form, the CDR3 reads TGTGCCAGCAGCTACTCCGGGACTAGCGGGGGGTTGGGCACAGATACGCAGTATTTT. The variable domain in full, completed from reference TRBV7-3 and TRBJ2-3, reads GAGVSQTPSNKVTEKGKYVELRCDPISGHTALYWYRQSLGQGPEFLIYFQGTGAADDSGLPNDRFFAVRPEGSVSTLKIQRTERGDSAVYLCASSYSGTSGGLGTDTQYFGPGTRLTVL.

CDR3 coding DNA: TGTGCCATCAGTGCTGCTAGGGAGCGAGAGAATGAGCAGTTCTTC. Translating it yields CAISAARERENEQFF. V and J are TRBV10-3 and TRBJ2-1; tentative D call: TRBD2 (5 bases). Germline V lookup: CDR1 ENHRY, CDR2 SYGVKD. The CDR3 extends over 15 amino acids. V gave up 4 bases and J gave up 7 bases, with 17 bases separating them.

The CDR3 coding sequence is TGTGCCAGCAGACCCCAGACAGCGCGAAACACCATATATTTT. It translates to CASRPQTARNTIYF. The rearrangement links TRBV6-5 to TRBJ1-3; the D gene is possibly TRBD1 (5 bases). V was cut by 6 bases and J by 5 bases, with 14 bases left in between. The CDR3 runs 14 residues. CDR1 and CDR2 from the germline V gene are MNHEY and SVGAGI.

On this clone: The sample holds other DNA sequences that translate to the same CDR3. The V and J genes are TRBV5-1 and TRBJ2-7; 14 bases map to TRBD2. The CDR3 spans 16 residues. Trimming removed 0 bases from V and 2 bases from J; junction bases left unmatched: 1. Germline V gene sequence: CDR1 SGHRS, CDR2 YFSETQ. In DNA form, the CDR3 reads TGCGCCAGCAGCTTGGGGACTAGCGGGGGGACCTACGAGCAGTACTTC. As protein: CASSLGTSGGTYEQYF.

J is TRBJ1-2 and V is TRBV9; D possibly corresponds to TRBD1 (5 bases). This CDR3 is 13 amino acids long. V was shortened by 2 bases and J by 4 bases, with 9 bases between the two germline ends. The germline gives CDR1 SGDLS, CDR2 YYNGEE. Here the CDR3 DNA reads TGTGCCAGCAGCGTGGCAGGGATCTATGGCTACACCTTC. This sequence encodes CASSVAGIYGYTF.

The CDR3 coding sequence is TGTGCCAGCAGCCCGACGGGTCCCTACGAGCAGTACTTC. It codes for CASSPTGPYEQYF. The genes are TRBV6-5 and TRBJ2-7; D is ambiguous. The length of the CDR3 is 13 residues. V shed 6 bases and J shed 2 bases, with 11 bases lying between them. Germline CDR1 and CDR2: MNHEY and SVGAGI.

A note on this clone: Other nucleotide sequences in the sample specify the same CDR3. The V and J genes are TRBV3-1 (or the pseudogene TRBV3-2) and TRBJ2-2, with D unresolved. The CDR3 runs to 12 residues. Germline CDR1 LGHDT, CDR2 YNNKEL (reference sequence). V was cut by 6 bases and J by 2 bases, with 4 bases left in between. CDR3 sequence: CASSPNTGELFF. DNA for the CDR3: TGTGCCAGCAGTCCTAACACCGGGGAGCTGTTTTTT.

The gene calls are TRBV7-3 and TRBJ1-1, with D possibly being TRBD1 (5 bases). Germline V gives CDR1 SGHTA, CDR2 FQGTGA. The CDR3 totals 14 residues. V lost 5 bases, J lost 5 bases, and 15 bases lay in between. CDR3 in DNA: TGTGCCAGCAGCAAGAACGGGGGAGGGACTGAAGCTTTCTTT. It codes for CASSKNGGGTEAFF. The whole variable domain, filled in from reference TRBV7-3 and TRBJ1-1, reads GAGVSQTPSNKVTEKGKYVELRCDPISGHTALYWYRQSLGQGPEFLIYFQGTGAADDSGLPNDRFFAVRPEGSVSTLKIQRTERGDSAVYLCASSKNGGGTEAFFGQGTRLTVV.

The V and J genes are TRBV5-1 and TRBJ2-3; 9 nucleotides line up with TRBD1. The CDR3 extends over 14 amino acids. The J segment lost 4 bases and the V segment lost 4 bases, leaving 4 bases of the junction unmatched. The germline V gene has CDR1 SGHRS and CDR2 YFSETQ. Here the CDR3 DNA reads TGCGCCAGCAGCGAGGGACAGGGTGCAGATACGCAGTATTTT. Translating gives CASSEGQGADTQYF.

The chain employs TRBV3-1 (or the pseudogene TRBV3-2) and TRBJ2-3, with TRBD2 matching 9 bases. The V and J ends lost 5 bases and 2 bases, in that order; junction bases with no gene match: 5. The germline V gene encodes CDR1 LGHDT and CDR2 YNNKEL (reference sequence). The CDR3 length is 15 residues. The CDR3 is CASSKTSGPTDTQYF. For the CDR3, the DNA is TGTGCCAGCAGCAAGACTAGCGGACCCACAGATACGCAGTATTTT.

CDR3 protein: CASSLEGKGFF. For the CDR3, the DNA is TGTGCCAGCAGTTTAGAGGGGAAAGGGTTCTTC. The genes are TRBV12-3 or TRBV12-4 and TRBJ2-1; TRBD1 might be the D (5 bases). This CDR3 has 11 residues. V shed 1 base and J shed 15 bases, with 10 bases lying between them.

The chain links TRBV10-1 to TRBJ2-3, with 14 bases identical to TRBD2. CDR3 length: 18 residues. V gave up 6 bases and J gave up 3 bases; unmatched junction bases: 11. The V gene's germline CDR1 is WNHNN and CDR2 SYGVQD (reference sequence). In nucleotides, the CDR3 is TGCGCCAGCAGAGCCTTTCCGGGGACTAGCGGGGGTACAGATACGCAGTATTTT. It translates to CASRAFPGTSGGTDTQYF.

The chain uses TRBV23-1 and TRBJ2-3; possible D gene TRBD1, 8 bases. TRBV23-1 is annotated as an ORF whose role is uncertain. CDR3 length: 17 residues. The germline V and J ends were trimmed by 0 bases and 1 base, with 14 bases remaining between them. The DNA for the CDR3 is TGCGCCAGCAGTCAATCGAGGACAGGGAGGGGCACAGATACGCAGTATTTT. Its protein is CASSQSRTGRGTDTQYF.

The CDR3 nucleotides are TGTGCCGGGCCGTTGGGGACAGGTGATTTTGAAGCTTTCTTT. The encoded protein is CAGPLGTGDFEAFF. This chain connects TRBV2 to TRBJ1-1, with TRBD1 matching 8 bases. V gave up 11 bases and J gave up 7 bases; unmatched junction bases: 15. CDR1 is SNHLY, CDR2 FYNNEI, per germline. The CDR3 length is 14 residues. The full variable domain, with the rest looked up from reference TRBV2 and TRBJ1-1, is EPEVTQTPSHQVTQMGQEVILRCVPISNHLYFYWYRQILGQKVEFLVSFYNNEISEKSEIFDDQFSVERPDGSNFTLKIRSTKLEDSAMYFCAGPLGTGDFEAFFGQGTRLTVV.

The CDR3: CASSSPRSGGYGYTF. As DNA, the CDR3 is TGTGCCAGCAGTTCACCGCGTTCGGGGGGCTATGGCTACACCTTC. V usage is TRBV5-6 and J usage is TRBJ1-2; D is perhaps TRBD1 (5 bases). Germline lookup yields CDR1 SGHDT and CDR2 YYEEEE. This CDR3 contains 15 residues. Trimming shortened V by 5 bases and J by 4 bases, and 18 bases separated the two germline ends.

V is TRBV18 and J is TRBJ2-5, with 10 bases aligning to TRBD1. From germline, CDR1 is KGHSH and CDR2 LQKENI. The CDR3 contains 15 residues. Unmatched junction bases numbered 4, after V lost 1 base and J lost 5 bases. The DNA for the CDR3 is TGTGCCAGCTCACCACGGGACAGGGGCGGGGAGACCCAGTACTTC. This gives the protein CASSPRDRGGETQYF.

V gene TRBV5-1 combines with J gene TRBJ2-5; TRBD2 matches at 9 bases. Germline CDR1 SGHRS, CDR2 YFSETQ. V was pared by 3 bases and J by 0 bases, with 6 bases of the junction left unmatched. CDR3 size: 16 residues. CDR3 nucleotide sequence: TGCGCCAGCAGCTATTTCAGCGGGGGGTACCAAGAGACCCAGTACTTC. Translation: CASSYFSGGYQETQYF.

This clone was found once. At one boundary the junction diverges from the germline segment, which might be a read error. The rearrangement joins TRBV7-7 to TRBJ2-6, with no clear D. The CDR3 has 15 residues. Germline V gives CDR1 SSHAT, CDR2 FNYEAQ (reference sequence). The DNA for the CDR3 is TGTGCTAGCAGCTTAGGTCTCGGTGGGGCCAACGTCCTGACTTTC. Translation: CASSLGLGGANVLTF. The full variable domain, in which reference TRBV7-7 and TRBJ2-6 provide the parts outside the CDR3, is GAGVSQSPRYKVTKRGQDVTLRCDPISSHATLYWYQQALGQGPEFLTYFNYEAQPDKSGLPSDRFSAERPEGSISTLTIQRTEQRDSAMYRCASSLGLGGANVLTFGAGSRLTVL.